Sequencing of this TCR beta chain was carried out in a study of early T cells in non-severe SARS-CoV-2 infection. The CDR3 covers 15 residues. V was shortened by 5 bases and J by 0 bases, with 9 bases between the two germline ends. Germline-derived CDR1 and CDR2 are SGHRS and YFSETQ. TCRdb used MiXCR to reprocess the 5' RACE reads, holding one entry per CDR3 protein. Here the sample spans tens of thousands of distinct CDR3 sequences, 10% being singletons. This receptor was identified in an adult who was a healthcare worker with PCR-confirmed SARS-CoV-2 infection or an uninfected control (not recorded which). The sample was whole blood, taken at baseline. The rearrangement links TRBV5-1 to TRBJ2-6; no clear D. The CDR3 DNA reads TGCGCCAGCAGTAAGGCTACCTCTGGGGCCAACGTCCTGACTTTC. As protein: CASSKATSGANVLTF.